A selection of T cell receptor beta chains follows, all from one sample in a study. Using its own MiXCR run on the 5' RACE reads, TCRdb lists one record per CDR3 protein. Seen here are around 37,000 distinct CDR3 sequences, about 29% observed once, and the top ten hold roughly 3.7%. Sequencing input: memory CD4+ T cells sorted from a lymph node. The receptors originated from a female donor with breast cancer. CDR3s include the opening cysteine and the closing phenylalanine or tryptophan. The order of the fields is clone size, J gene, D gene, V gene, CDR3 protein, CDR3 DNA. D genes are given only for firm matches. For some rows the clone size is stated as once, few or many, or as a class when expanded; others skip it.

-	TRBJ1-1	-	TRBV7-8	CASRPGRLTEAFF	TGTGCCAGCAGGCCCGGGAGGCTAACTGAAGCTTTCTTT
few	TRBJ1-5	-	TRBV20-1	CSASTGSWQPQHF	TGCAGTGCTTCGACAGGTTCATGGCAGCCCCAGCATTTT
few	TRBJ2-1	-	TRBV7-9	CASSGWTDYNEQFF	TGTGCCAGCAGCGGTTGGACGGATTACAATGAGCAGTTCTTC
-	TRBJ2-5	TRBD2	TRBV7-9	CASSWGEGTQYF	TGTGCCAGCAGCTGGGGGGAGGGGACCCAGTACTTC
-	TRBJ2-1	TRBD1	TRBV7-3	CASSSSLDRGEQKFF	TGTGCCAGCAGCTCTTCGTTGGACAGGGGGGAGCAGAAGTTCTTC
-	TRBJ2-2	-	TRBV9	CASSVRLNTGELFF	TGTGCCAGCAGCGTACGGTTGAACACCGGGGAGCTGTTTTTT
-	TRBJ2-7	TRBD2	TRBV28	CASSSPRTSGSYEQYF	TGTGCCAGCAGTTCACCCCGGACTAGCGGGAGTTACGAGCAGTACTTC
-	TRBJ1-1	TRBD1	TRBV6-5	CASSYGPLTGGTEAFF	TGTGCCAGCAGTTACGGCCCCTTGACAGGGGGAACTGAAGCTTTCTTT
-	TRBJ1-1	-	TRBV29-1	CSGQGSVAEAFF	TGCAGCGGGCAAGGGTCGGTGGCTGAAGCTTTCTTT
few	TRBJ1-2	-	TRBV7-8	CASSLSARPSGYGYTF	TGTGCCAGCAGCTTATCCGCCAGGCCCTCGGGGTATGGCTACACCTTC
-	TRBJ2-2	-	TRBV30	CAWSVVVTGELFF	TGTGCCTGGAGTGTAGTGGTCACCGGGGAGCTGTTTTTT
few	TRBJ2-7	-	TRBV7-2	CASSFRRSTRYEQYF	TGTGCCAGCAGCTTTCGGCGGTCTACCCGCTACGAGCAGTACTTC
few	TRBJ1-3	-	TRBV4-2	CASSQTDSLGNTIYF	TGTGCCAGCAGCCAAACGGACAGCCTTGGAAACACCATATATTTT
few	TRBJ2-2	TRBD1	TRBV5-1	CASSLRQGDTGELFF	TGCGCCAGCAGCCTACGACAGGGAGACACCGGGGAGCTGTTTTTT
few	TRBJ1-1	-	TRBV4-1	CASSQDLGARGNTEAFF	TGCGCCAGCAGCCAAGATCTAGGGGCGCGGGGGAACACTGAAGCTTTCTTT
-	TRBJ2-5	-	TRBV9	CASSVDEETQYF	TGTGCCAGCAGCGTAGACGAAGAGACCCAGTACTTC
many	TRBJ2-1	-	TRBV9	CASSVVAAAYNEQFF	TGTGCCAGCAGCGTAGTTGCGGCGGCCTACAATGAGCAGTTCTTC
-	TRBJ2-3	TRBD2	TRBV29-1	CSAPGLAGVGTDTQYF	TGCAGCGCCCCCGGACTAGCGGGAGTCGGGACAGATACGCAGTATTTT
few	TRBJ1-2	TRBD1	TRBV4-1	CASSPQGALFGYTF	TGCGCCAGCAGCCCACAGGGGGCGCTTTTCGGCTACACCTTC
-	TRBJ1-4	TRBD1	TRBV3-1	CASRETGGTVEKQFF	TGTGCCAGCAGGGAAACAGGGGGAACGGTTGAAAAACAGTTTTTT
-	TRBJ1-2	-	TRBV4-1	CASSQGQEEYYGYTF	TGCGCCAGCAGCCAAGGCCAGGAGGAATACTATGGCTACACCTTC
-	TRBJ2-1	-	TRBV29-1	CSVSRTEWDEQFF	TGCAGCGTCTCTAGGACAGAATGGGATGAGCAGTTCTTC
few	TRBJ2-7	TRBD2	TRBV5-1	CASSLFGSGGSREQYF	TGCGCCAGCAGCTTGTTCGGTAGCGGGGGATCTAGGGAGCAGTACTTC
-	TRBJ2-3	TRBD2	TRBV12-3/TRBV12-4	CASSLGFGGAGRADTQYF	TGTGCCAGCAGTTTGGGCTTCGGGGGGGCTGGAAGGGCAGATACGCAGTATTTT
few	TRBJ2-2	-	TRBV11-3	CASSPRDNLGELFF	TGTGCCAGCAGCCCCAGGGACAACCTTGGGGAGCTGTTTTTT
many	TRBJ1-6	TRBD1	TRBV6-5	CASSFTGVTPLHF	TGTGCCAGCAGTTTCACAGGGGTGACACCCCTCCACTTT
few	TRBJ1-1	TRBD1	TRBV5-1	CASTRQGDTEAFF	TGCGCCAGCACCCGACAGGGGGACACTGAAGCTTTCTTT
-	TRBJ2-3	TRBD2	TRBV6-4	CASSLTSDADTQYF	TGTGCCAGCAGCCTGACTAGCGACGCAGATACGCAGTATTTT
many	TRBJ2-7	-	TRBV9	CASSVAGQTYEQYF	TGTGCCAGCAGCGTAGCGGGCCAGACCTACGAGCAGTACTTC
-	TRBJ2-7	-	TRBV6-6	CASRPGGGTYEQYF	TGTGCCAGCAGGCCCGGGGGTGGTACCTACGAGCAGTACTTC
-	TRBJ2-6	-	TRBV7-2	CASSLNSGSGANVLTF	TGTGCCAGCAGCTTAAATAGCGGCTCTGGGGCCAACGTCCTGACTTTC
few	TRBJ2-4	-	TRBV12-3/TRBV12-4	CASRSDRRAKNIQYF	TGTGCCAGCAGATCCGACAGGAGGGCCAAAAACATTCAGTACTTC
-	TRBJ1-5	TRBD1	TRBV20-1	CSARGPGAGGNQPQHF	TGCAGTGCTAGAGGCCCCGGGGCAGGGGGAAATCAGCCCCAGCATTTT
-	TRBJ2-7	-	TRBV7-9	CASSWDRDYEQYF	TGTGCCAGCAGCTGGGACCGAGACTACGAGCAGTACTTC
-	TRBJ2-1	-	TRBV5-1	CASSPGVSVNYNEQFF	TGCGCCAGCAGCCCGGGAGTGAGTGTCAACTACAATGAGCAGTTCTTC
few	TRBJ1-6	TRBD1	TRBV28	CASSWTGGSPLHF	TGTGCCAGCAGTTGGACAGGAGGCTCACCCCTCCACTTT
few	TRBJ2-7	TRBD1	TRBV28	CASSTRDRAFYEQYF	TGTGCCAGCAGTACTCGGGACAGGGCGTTCTACGAGCAGTACTTC
few	TRBJ1-6	-	TRBV5-1	CASSLRQGNSPLHF	TGCGCCAGCAGCTTGAGGCAGGGGAATTCACCCCTCCACTTT
-	TRBJ1-3	-	TRBV3-1	CASSQASGYGNTIYF	TGTGCCAGCAGCCAAGCGTCAGGGTACGGAAACACCATATATTTT
-	TRBJ2-1	TRBD1	TRBV4-3	CASSRETGGSFWNEQFF	TGCGCCAGCAGCCGGGAGACAGGGGGCAGCTTCTGGAATGAGCAGTTCTTC
-	TRBJ2-7	TRBD2	TRBV6-2/TRBV6-3	CASSYSGLVINEQYF	TGTGCCAGCAGTTACTCGGGACTAGTAATTAACGAGCAGTACTTC
few	TRBJ1-2	-	TRBV7-2	CASSLANRPYGYTF	TGTGCCAGCAGCTTAGCTAACAGGCCCTATGGCTACACCTTC
-	TRBJ2-5	TRBD2	TRBV6-1	CASSLSGRRQETQYF	TGTGCCAGCAGTCTTAGCGGGCGTAGACAAGAGACCCAGTACTTC
-	TRBJ2-2	-	TRBV3-1	CASSRQGGGELSF	TGTGCCAGCAGCCGACAGGGCGGCGGGGAGCTGTCTTTT
-	TRBJ2-1	-	TRBV19	CASSDPYNEQFF	TGTGCCAGTAGTGACCCCTACAATGAGCAGTTCTTC
medium-sized	TRBJ2-4	TRBD2	TRBV7-9	CASSSPGLAGENIQYF	TGTGCCAGCAGCTCCCCGGGACTAGCGGGAGAAAACATTCAGTACTTC